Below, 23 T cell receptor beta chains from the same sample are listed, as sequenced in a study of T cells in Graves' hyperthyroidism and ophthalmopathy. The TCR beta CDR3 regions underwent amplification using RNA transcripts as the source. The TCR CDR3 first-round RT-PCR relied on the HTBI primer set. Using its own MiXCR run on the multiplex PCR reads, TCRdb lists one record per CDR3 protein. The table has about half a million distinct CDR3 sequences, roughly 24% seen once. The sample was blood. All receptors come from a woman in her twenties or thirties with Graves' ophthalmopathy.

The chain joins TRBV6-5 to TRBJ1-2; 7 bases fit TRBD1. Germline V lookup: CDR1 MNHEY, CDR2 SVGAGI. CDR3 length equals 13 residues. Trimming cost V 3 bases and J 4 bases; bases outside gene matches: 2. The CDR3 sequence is CASSYGQAYGYTF. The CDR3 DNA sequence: TGTGCCAGCAGTTATGGACAGGCCTATGGCTACACCTTC.

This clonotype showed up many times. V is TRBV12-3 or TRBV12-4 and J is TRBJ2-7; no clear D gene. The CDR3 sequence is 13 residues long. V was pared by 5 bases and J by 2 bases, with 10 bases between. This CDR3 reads CASSRAQPYEQYF. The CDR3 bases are TGTGCCAGCAGTCGGGCCCAACCCTACGAGCAGTACTTC.

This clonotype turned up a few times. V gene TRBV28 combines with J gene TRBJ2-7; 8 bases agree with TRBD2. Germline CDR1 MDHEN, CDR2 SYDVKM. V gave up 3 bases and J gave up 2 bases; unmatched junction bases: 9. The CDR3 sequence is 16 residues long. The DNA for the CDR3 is TGTGCCAGCAGTTTTCTCCTCGGGGGGGCCCCCTACGAGCAGTACTTC. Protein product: CASSFLLGGAPYEQYF.

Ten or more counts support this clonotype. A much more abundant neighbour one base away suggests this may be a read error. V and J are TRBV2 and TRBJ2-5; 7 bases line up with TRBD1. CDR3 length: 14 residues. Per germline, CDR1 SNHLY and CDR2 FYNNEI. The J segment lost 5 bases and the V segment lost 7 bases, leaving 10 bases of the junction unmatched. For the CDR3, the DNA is TGTGCCAGCAAGCCTGACAGGGCTAAGGAGACCCAGTACTTC. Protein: CASKPDRAKETQYF.

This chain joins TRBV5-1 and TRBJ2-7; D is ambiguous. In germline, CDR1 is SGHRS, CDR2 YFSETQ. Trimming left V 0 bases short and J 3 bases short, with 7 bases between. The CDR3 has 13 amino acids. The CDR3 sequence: CASSLADGYEQYF. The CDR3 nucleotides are TGCGCCAGCAGCTTGGCGGATGGCTACGAGCAGTACTTC.

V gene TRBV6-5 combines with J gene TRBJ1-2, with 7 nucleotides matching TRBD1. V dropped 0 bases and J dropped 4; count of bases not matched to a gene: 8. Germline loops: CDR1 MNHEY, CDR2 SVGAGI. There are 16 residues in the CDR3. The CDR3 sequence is CASSYSVTGATYGYTF. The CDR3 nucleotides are TGTGCCAGCAGTTACTCGGTCACAGGGGCCACCTATGGCTACACCTTC.

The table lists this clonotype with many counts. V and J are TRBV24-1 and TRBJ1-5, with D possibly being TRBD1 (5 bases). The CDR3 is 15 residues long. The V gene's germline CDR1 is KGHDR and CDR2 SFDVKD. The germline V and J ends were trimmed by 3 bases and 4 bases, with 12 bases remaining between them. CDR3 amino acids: CATSDQAGPNQPQHF. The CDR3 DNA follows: TGTGCCACCAGTGATCAGGCGGGACCTAATCAGCCCCAGCATTTT.

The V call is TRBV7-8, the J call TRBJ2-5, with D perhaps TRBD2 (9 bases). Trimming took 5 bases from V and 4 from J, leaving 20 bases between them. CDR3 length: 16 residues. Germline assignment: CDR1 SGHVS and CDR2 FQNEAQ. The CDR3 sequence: CASSDRGGGAAETQYF. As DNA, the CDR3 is TGTGCCAGCAGCGACAGGGGCGGGGGGGCGGCAGAGACCCAGTACTTC.

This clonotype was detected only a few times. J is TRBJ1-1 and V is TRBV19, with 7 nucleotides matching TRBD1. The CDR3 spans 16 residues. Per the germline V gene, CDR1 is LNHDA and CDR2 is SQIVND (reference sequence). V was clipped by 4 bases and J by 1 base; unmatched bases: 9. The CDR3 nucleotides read TGTGCCAGTAGTAAACAGGGGAGGGTCGGGAACACTGAAGCTTTCTTT. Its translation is CASSKQGRVGNTEAFF.

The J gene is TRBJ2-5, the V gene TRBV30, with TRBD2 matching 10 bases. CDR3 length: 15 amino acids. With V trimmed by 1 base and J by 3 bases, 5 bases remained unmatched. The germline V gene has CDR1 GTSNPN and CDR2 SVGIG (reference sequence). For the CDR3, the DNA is TGTGCCTGGAGTGGACTAGGACTAGCGGAAGAGACCCAGTACTTC. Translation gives CAWSGLGLAEETQYF.

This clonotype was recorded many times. CDR3 amino acids: CASTQTQSYGYTF. CDR3 DNA sequence: TGTGCCAGCACGCAAACACAGTCCTATGGCTACACCTTC. The chain links TRBV2 to TRBJ1-2; D remains ambiguous. CDR3 length: 13 amino acids. V lost 7 bases and J 4 bases, leaving 13 bases between the germline ends. CDR1 SNHLY and CDR2 FYNNEI come from the germline V gene.

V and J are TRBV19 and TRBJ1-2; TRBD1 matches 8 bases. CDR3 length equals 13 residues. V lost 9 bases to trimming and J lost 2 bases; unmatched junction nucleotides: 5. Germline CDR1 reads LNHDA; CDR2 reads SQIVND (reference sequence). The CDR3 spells CASGTGDNYGYTF. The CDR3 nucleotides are TGTGCCAGCGGGACAGGCGACAACTATGGCTACACCTTC.

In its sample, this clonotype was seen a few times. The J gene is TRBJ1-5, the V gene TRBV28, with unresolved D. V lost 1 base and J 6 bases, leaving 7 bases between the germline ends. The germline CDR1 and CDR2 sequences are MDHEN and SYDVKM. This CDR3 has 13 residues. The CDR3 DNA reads TGTGCCAGCAGTTTATTACTAGCTCAGCCCCAGCATTTT. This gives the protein CASSLLLAQPQHF.

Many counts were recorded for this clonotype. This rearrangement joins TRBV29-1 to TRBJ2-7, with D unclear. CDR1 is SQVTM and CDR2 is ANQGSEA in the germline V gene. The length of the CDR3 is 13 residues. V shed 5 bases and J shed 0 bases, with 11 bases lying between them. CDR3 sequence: CSVHFLHSYEQYF. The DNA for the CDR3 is TGCAGCGTTCATTTCTTGCACTCCTACGAGCAGTACTTC.

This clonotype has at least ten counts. CDR3 nucleotides: TGTGCCAGCAGTCAGACGCGGGGTCCAGCTTTCTTT. Protein sequence: CASSQTRGPAFF. The rearrangement uses TRBV6-1 and TRBJ1-1; D unresolved. Germline CDR1 and CDR2: MNHNS and SASEGT. This CDR3 has 12 residues. Trimming removed 5 bases from V and 10 bases from J, with 14 bases in between.

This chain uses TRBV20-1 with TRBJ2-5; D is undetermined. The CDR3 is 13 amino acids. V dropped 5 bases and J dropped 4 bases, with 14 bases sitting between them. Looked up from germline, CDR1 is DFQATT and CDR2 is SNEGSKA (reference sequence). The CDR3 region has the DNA TGCAGTGCTGGCCCACTTAACGGAGAGACCCAGTACTTC. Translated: CSAGPLNGETQYF.

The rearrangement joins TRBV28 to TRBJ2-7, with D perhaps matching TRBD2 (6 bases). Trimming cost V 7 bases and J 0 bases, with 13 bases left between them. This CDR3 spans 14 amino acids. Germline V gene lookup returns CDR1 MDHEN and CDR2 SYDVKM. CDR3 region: CASNPGALSYEQYF. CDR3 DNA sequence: TGTGCCAGCAACCCGGGAGCCCTCTCCTACGAGCAGTACTTC.

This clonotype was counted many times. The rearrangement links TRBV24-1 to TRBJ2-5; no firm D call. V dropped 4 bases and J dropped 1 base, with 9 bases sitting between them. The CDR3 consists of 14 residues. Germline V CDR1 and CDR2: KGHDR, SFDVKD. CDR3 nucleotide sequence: TGTGCCACCAGTGAGTCAGGTTCCCAAGAGACCCAGTACTTC. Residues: CATSESGSQETQYF.

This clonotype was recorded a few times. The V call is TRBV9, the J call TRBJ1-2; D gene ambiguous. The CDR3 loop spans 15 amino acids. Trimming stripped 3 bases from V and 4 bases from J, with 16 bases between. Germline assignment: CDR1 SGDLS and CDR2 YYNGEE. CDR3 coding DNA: TGTGCCAGCAGCGGTTCGGGCGGCAGAACCTATGGCTACACCTTC. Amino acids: CASSGSGGRTYGYTF.

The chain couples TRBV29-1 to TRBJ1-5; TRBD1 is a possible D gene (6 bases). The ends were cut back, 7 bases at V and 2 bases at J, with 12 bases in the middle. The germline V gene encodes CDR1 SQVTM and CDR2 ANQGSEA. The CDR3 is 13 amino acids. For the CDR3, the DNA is TGCAGCGCCCAAGGGGGTCGCAATCAGCCCCAGCATTTT. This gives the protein CSAQGGRNQPQHF. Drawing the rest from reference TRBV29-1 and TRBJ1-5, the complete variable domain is SAVISQKPSRDICQRGTSLTIQCQVDSQVTMMFWYRQQPGQSLTLIATANQGSEATYESGFVIDKFPISRPNLTFSTLTVSNMSPEDSSIYLCSAQGGRNQPQHFGDGTRLSIL.

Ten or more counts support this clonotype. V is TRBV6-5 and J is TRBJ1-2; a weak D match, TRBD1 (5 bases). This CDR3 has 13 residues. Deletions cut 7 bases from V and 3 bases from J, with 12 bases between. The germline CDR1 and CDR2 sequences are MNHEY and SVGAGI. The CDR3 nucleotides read TGTGCCAGCATTCCCGGCAGGGACTATGGCTACACCTTC. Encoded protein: CASIPGRDYGYTF.

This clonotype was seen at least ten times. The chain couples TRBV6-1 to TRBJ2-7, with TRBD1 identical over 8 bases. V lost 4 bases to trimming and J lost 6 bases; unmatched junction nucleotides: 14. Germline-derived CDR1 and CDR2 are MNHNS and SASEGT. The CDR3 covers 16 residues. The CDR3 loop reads CASSGASGQGTREQYF. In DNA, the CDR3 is TGTGCCAGCAGTGGGGCCTCCGGACAGGGCACCCGCGAGCAGTACTTC.

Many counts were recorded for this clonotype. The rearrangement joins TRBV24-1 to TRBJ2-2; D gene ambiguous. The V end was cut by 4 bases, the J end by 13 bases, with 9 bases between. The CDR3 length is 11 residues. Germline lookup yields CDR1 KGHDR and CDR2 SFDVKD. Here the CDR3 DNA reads TGTGCCACCAGTGAAATGGGTTTGCTGTTTTTT. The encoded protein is CATSEMGLLFF.